What follows are 10 T cell receptor beta chains derived from one specimen sequenced in a study of blood T cell repertoires in COVID-19 (dated by TCRdb to 2018 to 2021). Receptor amplification or capture employed the immunoSEQ multiplex PCR assay. Entries here come from immuneACCESS through TCRdb and include only in-frame sequences with V and J called. Some clones fail to appear in such tables; in the studies checked, an unresolved V gene covers under half of the shortfall, and the cause of the remainder is unknown. The sample table contains approximately 65,000 clones; only one count was recorded for 86% of them. The ten largest clones take up 1.2% of the sample. The sequencing input was peripheral blood. These receptors all stem from a man aged 35 to 55 with acute or convalescent COVID-19.

The V call is TRBV6-5, the J call TRBJ1-1; D unresolved. The CDR3 is 13 residues long. Germline V gene sequence: CDR1 MNHEY, CDR2 SVGAGI. Trimming cost V 11 bases and J 4 bases, with 17 bases left between them. CDR3 sequence: CASKLRVGTEAFF. The DNA for the CDR3 is TGTGCCTCAAAACTGAGGGTAGGCACTGAAGCTTTCTTT.

The chain couples TRBV6-8 to TRBJ2-1, with 7 bases aligning to TRBD1. CDR1 and CDR2 (germline): MNHGY, SAAAGT. The V segment lost 4 bases and the J segment 8 bases; nucleotides outside the gene matches: 8. The CDR3 is 14 amino acids. The chain's CDR3 is CASSLDRVGHEQFF. For the CDR3, the DNA is TGTGCCAGCAGTTTAGACAGGGTGGGCCATGAGCAGTTCTTC.

This clone came up once. This chain joins TRBV6-5 and TRBJ1-2; possible D gene TRBD1, 6 bases. Germline values: CDR1 MNHEY, CDR2 SVGAGI. The V gene lost 7 bases and the J gene lost 8 bases, with 20 bases spanning the gap. CDR3 length: 14 residues. The CDR3 reads CASTLEKGVGGYTF. For the CDR3, the DNA is TGTGCCAGCACCCTCGAGAAGGGGGTTGGGGGCTACACCTTC.

This clone was seen just once. The chain has TRBV11-3 and TRBJ2-5; 11 bases align to TRBD2. Germline assignment: CDR1 SGHNT and CDR2 YENEEA. The trim removed 6 bases at V and 5 bases at J, leaving 2 bases unmatched. This CDR3 contains 13 residues. CDR3 loop: CASSPSGGETQYF. CDR3 nucleotide sequence: TGTGCCAGCAGTCCTAGCGGGGGGGAGACCCAGTACTTC.

V gene TRBV4-1 combines with J gene TRBJ2-1, with TRBD2 as a possible D gene (6 bases). The CDR3 loop spans 16 amino acids. The germline CDR1 and CDR2 sequences are MGHRA and YSYEKL. Trimming stripped 2 bases from V and 6 bases from J, with 17 bases between. This CDR3 is CASSQRPGLGGNEQFF. The CDR3 DNA reads as TGCGCCAGCAGCCAACGGCCGGGACTGGGGGGCAATGAGCAGTTCTTC.

J is TRBJ1-5 and V is TRBV6-1; no definite D call. Deletions cut 3 bases from V and 2 bases from J, with 14 bases between. The CDR3 covers 16 residues. Germline CDR1 and CDR2: MNHNS and SASEGT. CDR3 residues: CASSDFTRPRNQPQHF. In nucleotides, the CDR3 is TGTGCCAGCAGTGACTTCACGAGGCCCCGCAATCAGCCCCAGCATTTT.

The V gene is TRBV21-1, the J gene TRBJ1-1; whether TRBD1, the table's D call, matches the DNA was not checked. TRBV21-1 is flagged as a pseudogene. The length of the CDR3 is 17 residues. The CDR3 is CASSFKRDRDMNTEAFF. The CDR3 DNA follows: TGTGCCAGCAGCTTCAAGAGGGACAGGGACATGAACACTGAAGCTTTCTTT.

The J gene is TRBJ1-1, the V gene TRBV15; D call uncertain. V was trimmed by 1 base and J by 3 bases, leaving 6 bases between them. The CDR3 totals 13 residues. The germline V gene has CDR1 LNHNV and CDR2 YYDKDF (reference sequence). The CDR3 protein is CATSRGAYTEAFF. CDR3 coding DNA: TGTGCCACCAGCAGAGGGGCGTACACTGAAGCTTTCTTT.

The chain is built from TRBV4-1 and TRBJ1-5; D is perhaps TRBD1 (5 bases). The CDR3 is 20 residues long. From germline, CDR1 is MGHRA and CDR2 YSYEKL. Trimming pared 0 bases from V and 5 bases from J, leaving 26 bases between. In DNA, the CDR3 is TGCGCCAGCAGCCAAGATCCCCCCCAATTGGGGCCGGACCTTCATCAGCCCCAGCATTTT. Translated, it gives CASSQDPPQLGPDLHQPQHF.

CDR3 amino acids: CATSRGDFGYTF. CDR3 nucleotide sequence: TGTGCCACCTCGCGGGGGGATTTTGGCTACACCTTC. The V call is TRBV24-1, the J call TRBJ1-2; possible D gene TRBD1, 5 bases. Trimming removed 9 bases from V and 7 bases from J, with 14 bases in between. Germline CDR1 is KGHDR and CDR2 is SFDVKD. CDR3 length equals 12 residues.